This TCR beta chain was retrieved from a study of T cell responses to AZD1222 COVID-19 vaccine. Germline values: CDR1 LNHNV, CDR2 YYDKDF (reference sequence). The CDR3 covers 13 residues. V gave up 3 bases and J gave up 7 bases, with 13 bases separating them. Assay: immunoSEQ multiplex PCR; the TCRdb copy retains only in-frame clones and omits some. Of roughly 270,000 clones listed, approximately 94% were seen once; the top ten hold less than 0.6%. V is TRBV15 and J is TRBJ2-7; weak D call: TRBD1 (6 bases). The starting material was peripheral blood, obtained 28 days after the second AZD1222 dose. The source of this sequence is an adult who received the AZD1222 COVID-19 vaccine. CDR3 protein: CATSSSQGWEQYF. For the CDR3, the DNA is TGTGCCACCAGCAGTTCTCAGGGGTGGGAGCAGTACTTC.